This is a list of T cell receptor beta chains from one sample in a study of molecular identifiers for immune sequencing clone quantification. In TCRdb, the PCR reads were re-called with MiXCR into one record per CDR3 protein. In the table there are roughly 630,000 distinct CDR3 sequences, around 25% of which are singletons. Sequenced material: naive CD8+ T cells from blood, with Jurkat cell RNA spiked in. All receptors come from a human donor in good health. Some libraries in this study had Jurkat cell RNA spiked in. Each CDR3 is given with its conserved first and last residue. Fields, in order: D gene, V gene, clone size, CDR3 length, J gene, CDR3 protein, CDR3 DNA. A D gene is named only where the DNA matches it firmly. Clone size is not always given. Where it is, it says once, few, many or a class for expanded clones.

TRBD2,TRBV4-1,-,17,TRBJ2-5,CASSQDVVAGGQETQYF,TGCGCCAGCAGCCAAGATGTGGTAGCGGGCGGACAAGAGACCCAGTACTTC
TRBD1,TRBV11-2,-,14,TRBJ1-1,CASSAHRGGFEAFF,TGTGCCAGCAGCGCACACAGGGGAGGTTTTGAAGCTTTCTTT
-,TRBV29-1,few,14,TRBJ2-7,CSVHGDTRIDEQYF,TGCAGCGTTCATGGGGACACCCGGATCGACGAGCAGTACTTC
-,TRBV3-1,-,15,TRBJ1-3,CASSQDYRSGNTIYF,TGTGCCAGCAGCCAAGATTATCGATCTGGAAACACCATATATTTT
-,TRBV20-1,-,13,TRBJ1-2,CSARGTCIYGYTF,TGCAGCGCTAGAGGGACGTGTATCTATGGCTACACCTTC
TRBD2,TRBV20-1,-,14,TRBJ2-1,CSAREAGGPNEQFF,TGCAGTGCTAGAGAAGCGGGGGGACCCAATGAGCAGTTCTTC
TRBD2,TRBV7-6,many,15,TRBJ2-3,CASSELAESTDTQYF,TGTGCCAGCAGCGAACTAGCGGAGAGCACAGATACGCAGTATTTT
TRBD1,TRBV7-9,few,20,TRBJ2-1,CASSSDLTGELPGLYNEQFF,TGTGCCAGCAGCTCAGATCTGACAGGGGAACTCCCAGGCTTGTACAATGAGCAGTTCTTC
-,TRBV7-9,-,15,TRBJ2-3,CASSPGAGITDTQYF,TGTGCCAGCAGCCCTGGGGCAGGGATCACAGACACGCAGTATTTT
-,TRBV6-2/TRBV6-3,-,14,TRBJ1-5,CASSYSNMAQPQHF,TGTGCCAGCAGTTACTCAAATATGGCTCAGCCCCAGCATTTT
TRBD2,TRBV29-1,-,15,TRBJ2-2,CSVVLADLGTGELFF,TGCAGCGTTGTACTAGCGGACCTGGGGACCGGGGAGCTGTTTTTT
-,TRBV7-9,many,15,TRBJ2-3,CASSSTRPDPDTQYF,TGTGCCAGCAGCTCCACAAGACCCGATCCGGATACGCAGTATTTT
TRBD1,TRBV29-1,-,14,TRBJ1-3,CSVTGQGAGNTIYF,TGCAGCGTCACAGGACAGGGTGCTGGAAACACCATATATTTT
-,TRBV27,few,13,TRBJ1-6,CASRGAAYSPLHF,TGTGCCAGCAGAGGGGCCGCATATTCACCCCTCCACTTT
-,TRBV6-5,-,14,TRBJ2-2,CASKILRDTGELFF,TGTGCCAGCAAAATTTTGAGGGACACCGGGGAGCTGTTTTTT
-,TRBV19,-,13,TRBJ2-7,CASIGGPSYEQYF,TGTGCCAGTATCGGCGGGCCCTCCTACGAGCAGTACTTC
-,TRBV24-1,many,12,TRBJ1-4,CATSVLGEKLFF,TGTGCCACCAGTGTTTTGGGTGAGAAACTGTTTTTT
-,TRBV6-2/TRBV6-3,-,13,TRBJ1-2,CASSYSSGHGYTF,TGTGCCAGCAGTTACTCGAGCGGGCATGGCTACACCTTC
TRBD1,TRBV27,few,16,TRBJ2-1,CASSATGASSYNEQSF,TGTGCCAGCAGTGCCACAGGGGCAAGCTCCTACAATGAGCAGTCCTTC
TRBD1,TRBV2,-,14,TRBJ1-4,CASRTDRAPEKLFF,TGTGCCAGCAGGACGGACAGGGCCCCTGAAAAACTGTTTTTT
-,TRBV4-1,-,16,TRBJ1-5,CASSQDPEGWDQPQHF,TGCGCCAGCAGCCAAGATCCTGAAGGGTGGGATCAGCCCCAGCATTTT
-,TRBV4-2,many,14,TRBJ2-3,CASSQDLGPDTQYF,TGTGCCAGCAGCCAAGATCTAGGACCGGATACGCAGTATTTT
-,TRBV19,-,15,TRBJ2-7,CASSISGDTSYEQYF,TGTGCCAGTAGTATTTCGGGGGACACCTCCTACGAGCAGTACTTC
TRBD1,TRBV28,-,13,TRBJ2-4,CTSGEQGADIRYF,TGTACCAGCGGTGAACAGGGGGCGGACATTCGGTACTTC
TRBD2,TRBV4-1,few,18,TRBJ2-3,CASSQVTGTSGITDTQYF,TGCGCCAGCAGCCAAGTTACCGGGACTAGCGGGATAACAGATACGCAGTATTTT
-,TRBV4-3,few,21,TRBJ1-6,CASSQDRERKYQSSYNSPLHF,TGCGCCAGCAGCCAGGACCGGGAGAGAAAGTACCAAAGCTCCTATAATTCACCCCTCCACTTT
TRBD1,TRBV28,few,18,TRBJ1-6,CASSLSGRVRDRAGTLHF,TGTGCCAGCAGTTTATCTGGGCGGGTTCGGGACAGGGCAGGCACCCTCCACTTT
TRBD1,TRBV30,many,12,TRBJ2-7,CAWSQTGVEQYF,TGTGCCTGGAGTCAGACAGGGGTCGAGCAGTACTTC
TRBD1,TRBV3-1,many,18,TRBJ1-5,CASSQGTDRPHGDQPQHF,TGTGCCAGCAGCCAAGGAACGGACAGGCCCCATGGGGATCAGCCCCAGCATTTT
-,TRBV10-3,few,15,TRBJ2-7,CAISDEGSREYEQYF,TGTGCCATCAGTGACGAAGGGAGTCGGGAGTACGAGCAGTACTTC
-,TRBV12-3/TRBV12-4,-,11,TRBJ2-7,CASSLIDEQYF,TGTGCCAGCAGTTTAATCGACGAGCAGTACTTC
TRBD1,TRBV7-2,-,14,TRBJ2-7,CASTADRAHYEQYF,TGTGCCAGCACCGCGGACAGGGCTCACTACGAGCAGTACTTC
-,TRBV7-9,many,12,TRBJ1-1,CASSNTGTEAFF,TGTGCCAGCAGCAATACGGGTACTGAAGCTTTCTTT
TRBD1,TRBV27,-,17,TRBJ1-1,CASSRQGTGVGTTEAFF,TGTGCCAGCAGTCGCCAAGGGACAGGGGTAGGGACCACTGAAGCTTTCTTT
-,TRBV11-2,many,13,TRBJ1-1,CASRGTPNTEAFF,TGTGCCAGCAGAGGGACACCTAACACTGAAGCTTTCTTT
-,TRBV25-1,many,14,TRBJ2-7,CASSFQGISYEQYF,TGTGCCAGCAGTTTCCAAGGTATCTCCTACGAGCAGTACTTC
TRBD1,TRBV7-9,many,14,TRBJ1-6,CASTLLTGAPPLHF,TGTGCCAGCACCCTCCTGACAGGGGCCCCACCCCTCCACTTT
-,TRBV6-4,-,14,TRBJ1-1,CASKDTIGNTEAFF,TGTGCCAGCAAAGACACGATTGGGAACACTGAAGCTTTCTTT
-,TRBV28,many,14,TRBJ2-6,CASRSGPGANVLTF,TGTGCCAGCAGGTCCGGACCTGGGGCCAACGTCCTGACTTTC
TRBD2,TRBV27,-,16,TRBJ2-3,CASSSGLAGGTYTQYF,TGTGCCAGCAGTTCTGGACTAGCGGGAGGAACTTATACGCAGTATTTT
-,TRBV6-1,-,13,TRBJ2-3,CASREQSTDTQYF,TGTGCCAGCAGAGAACAGAGCACAGATACGCAGTATTTT
TRBD1,TRBV27,once,17,TRBJ2-5,CASSNMGQGAPQETQYF,TGTGCCAGCAGCAACATGGGACAGGGGGCCCCACAAGAGACCCAGTACTTC
-,TRBV4-2,few,17,TRBJ1-1,CASSQVEGPGMNTEAFF,TGTGCCAGCAGCCAAGTTGAGGGACCGGGCATGAACACTGAAGCTTTCTTT
-,TRBV10-3,few,17,TRBJ2-7,CAISEVGRTPLSYEQYF,TGTGCCATCAGTGAGGTAGGAAGGACCCCCCTCTCCTACGAGCAGTACTTC
-,TRBV10-3,few,16,TRBJ1-2,CAISESDGRANYGYTF,TGTGCCATCAGTGAGTCTGATGGCCGCGCTAACTATGGCTACACCTTC
-,TRBV27,few,13,TRBJ2-7,CASSYRGGFEQYF,TGTGCCAGCAGCTATAGGGGGGGGTTCGAGCAGTACTTC
TRBD2,TRBV20-1,many,17,TRBJ2-7,CSAPFIGTSGSSYEQYF,TGCAGTGCTCCTTTTATAGGGACTAGCGGGAGCTCCTACGAGCAGTACTTC
-,TRBV15,-,13,TRBJ1-1,CATSRDTGTEAFF,TGTGCCACCAGCAGAGATACAGGGACTGAAGCTTTCTTT